The next 9 T cell receptor beta chains were all read from a single sample in a study of early stage breast cancer tumors. Clones were sequenced by immunoSEQ multiplex PCR, and TCRdb holds only the in-frame ones, with some missing. The sample consists of about 34,000 clones, roughly four fifths of them appearing once. The sample consisted of breast tumor tissue. The source is a person aged 30-39 years with breast cancer.

This rearrangement joins TRBV5-5 to TRBJ2-7; D is ambiguous. Germline V gene lookup returns CDR1 SGHKS and CDR2 YYEKEE (reference sequence). This CDR3 has 11 residues. V lost 1 base and J 6 bases, leaving 5 bases between the germline ends. CDR3 residues: CASSLFSEQYF. As DNA, the CDR3 is TGTGCCAGCAGCTTGTTCAGCGAGCAGTACTTC.

V gene TRBV10-3 combines with J gene TRBJ1-2; D is ambiguous. From germline, CDR1 is ENHRY and CDR2 SYGVKD. V lost 0 bases, J lost 4 bases, and 6 bases lay in between. The CDR3 loop spans 13 amino acids. This chain's CDR3 is CAISESDTYGYTF. CDR3 bases: TGTGCCATCAGTGAGTCCGACACCTATGGCTACACCTTC.

The chain is built from TRBV6-1 and TRBJ1-1; D remains ambiguous. This CDR3 spans 15 amino acids. Germline V gives CDR1 MNHNS, CDR2 SASEGT. Trimming cost V 3 bases and J 1 base, with 12 bases left between them. The CDR3 DNA reads TGTGCCAGCAGTGAGCCTTGGCAGGCGAACACTGAAGCTTTCTTT. As protein: CASSEPWQANTEAFF.

This clone was seen a few times. J is TRBJ1-1 and V is TRBV7-6; D uncertain. The CDR3 runs 13 residues. Germline CDR1 reads SGHVS; CDR2 reads FNYEAQ. Trimming pared 2 bases from V and 3 bases from J, leaving 7 bases between. DNA of the CDR3: TGTGCCAGCAGCTTATATTCGGACACTGAAGCTTTCTTT. This translates into CASSLYSDTEAFF.

The CDR3 coding sequence is TGCGCCAGCAGCTTGGGGGCTAGCGGGAGGGTCTCCTACAATGAGCAGTTCTTC. It codes for CASSLGASGRVSYNEQFF. The rearrangement links TRBV5-1 to TRBJ2-1; 12 nucleotides match TRBD2. The CDR3 is made up of 18 amino acids. The germline V gene encodes CDR1 SGHRS and CDR2 YFSETQ. With 0 bases clipped from V and 0 bases from J, the junction kept 4 bases outside the gene matches.

This sequence joins TRBV5-1 and TRBJ2-6, with 7 nucleotides matching TRBD1. J was trimmed by 0 bases and V by 4 bases; bases with no gene match: 10. Germline V CDR1 and CDR2: SGHRS, YFSETQ. CDR3 length equals 18 residues. This CDR3 is CASSSRDSLFSGANVLTF. In DNA form, the CDR3 reads TGCGCCAGCAGCAGCCGGGACAGCCTTTTCTCTGGGGCCAACGTCCTGACTTTC.

This clone was detected only once. CDR3 nucleotide sequence: TGTGCCAGCAGTTCCCCGGGACAAGGAGACTACGAGCAGTACTTC. Its protein is CASSSPGQGDYEQYF. The J gene is TRBJ2-7, the V gene TRBV6-6, with D maybe TRBD1 (6 bases). V lost 4 bases and J lost 3, with 16 bases in between. This CDR3 comprises 15 residues. In germline, CDR1 is MNHNY, CDR2 SVGAGI (reference sequence).

V and J are TRBV23-1 and TRBJ2-3; TRBD2 matches 13 bases. TRBV23-1 is filed as an ORF, its function uncertain. The CDR3 runs 16 residues. V lost 2 bases and J lost 6; bases outside the gene matches: 5. The CDR3 DNA reads as TGCGCCAGCAGTCAACGGACTAGCGGGAGAAAGGATACGCAGTATTTT. This translates into CASSQRTSGRKDTQYF.

The gene calls are TRBV7-3 and TRBJ2-1; D gene uncertain. The CDR3 covers 14 residues. From germline, CDR1 is SGHTA and CDR2 FQGTGA. Trimming shortened V by 5 bases and J by 0 bases, and 8 bases separated the two germline ends. The CDR3 spells CASSPGSSYNEQFF. DNA of the CDR3: TGTGCCAGCAGCCCAGGATCCTCCTACAATGAGCAGTTCTTC.